A single T cell receptor beta chain is shown here with its context. Trimming took 8 bases from V and 4 from J; bases not matched to a gene: 13. CDR3 length: 16 residues. The data originate from a study of patients and donors after allogeneic stem cell transplantation. TCRdb ran MiXCR on the RT-PCR reads and lists one entry per CDR3 protein. The sample yields approximately 160,000 distinct CDR3 sequences, more than 20% seen once. This clonotype originated in a human donor who was either an allogeneic HSCT recipient or a stem cell or donor lymphocyte infusion donor (not recorded which). It is not recorded whose cells these are; they may come from a transplant donor. Material for sequencing was blood, either unsorted or a sorted T cell fraction (not recorded which). The gene calls are TRBV12-3 or TRBV12-4 and TRBJ2-3; 9 bases align to TRBD1. The CDR3 region is CASLGGQGIWADTQYF. CDR3 in DNA: TGTGCCAGCCTCGGCGGACAGGGGATTTGGGCAGATACGCAGTATTTT.